The entry that follows covers one T cell receptor (beta chain) sequence. Its target is not known. The sample originates from a study of shared clonotypes between healthy human individuals. Study information: CD4 naive and CD4 memory each took three plates per donor, while CD8 naive took two and CD8 memory one. Study results and caveats: Unshared clonotypes carried lower generation probabilities than those common to all four donors.

Per germline, CDR1 KGHSH and CDR2 LQKENI. This CDR3 spans 17 amino acids. The V gene end was trimmed by 3 bases and the J gene end by 5 bases; junction bases not matched to a gene: 12. Original processing methods: Filtering differed because ImmunoSEQ produced junction-only sequences that carried no quality scores. Repertoires were generated with immunoSEQ multiplex PCR, while TCRdb's copy carries only in-frame clones and drops some. V and J calls plus clone size are reproduced from that table; the DNA served to infer D and trimming. The profile covers approximately 1,500,000 clones, with under 99% appearing a single time and 0.4% to 0.45% taken by the ten largest.

The specimen sequenced was naive CD4+ T cells sorted from blood. Regarding subset: CD45RA+ positively selected. This receptor was obtained from a man younger than 45 in good health. V is TRBV18 and J is TRBJ1-1; TRBD1 matches 10 bases. Here the CDR3 DNA reads TGTGCCAGCTCACCGCGGGGACAGGGGAGTCGCGTGACTGAAGCTTTCTTT. Its translation is CASSPRGQGSRVTEAFF.